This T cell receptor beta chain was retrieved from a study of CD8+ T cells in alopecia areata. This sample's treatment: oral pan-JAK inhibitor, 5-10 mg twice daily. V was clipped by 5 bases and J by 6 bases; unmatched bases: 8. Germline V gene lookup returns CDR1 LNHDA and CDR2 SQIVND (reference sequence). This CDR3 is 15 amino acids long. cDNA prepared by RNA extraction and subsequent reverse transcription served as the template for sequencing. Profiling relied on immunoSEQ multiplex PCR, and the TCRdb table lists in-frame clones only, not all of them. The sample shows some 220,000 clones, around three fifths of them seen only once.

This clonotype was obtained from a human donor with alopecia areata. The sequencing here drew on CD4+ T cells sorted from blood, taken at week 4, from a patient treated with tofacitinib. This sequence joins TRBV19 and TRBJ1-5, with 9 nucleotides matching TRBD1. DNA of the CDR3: TGTGCCAGTAGTCCTAAGACAGGGGGGGTTCAGCCCCAGCATTTT. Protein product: CASSPKTGGVQPQHF.